These 19 T cell receptor beta chains share one sample of origin, sequenced in a study of response to subunit inactivated influenza vaccine (dated by TCRdb to 2016 to 2019). Receptor libraries were prepared by RT-PCR. The run used an Illumina HiSeq 2500. The public reads were run again by TCRdb, first through fastp at Q25 and then through MiXCR, and only productive beta chains were kept. Each entry merges the rows of one CDR3 protein and shows their most common DNA and genes. Counted in this sample were 530,000 or so distinct CDR3 sequences; about 14% of them appeared once. The ten largest account for 11% of the sample. The sample in question was PBMCs from blood, obtained 11 to 12 days after vaccination. The source is a man aged 45-60 years who received an inactivated influenza vaccine. Donor details come from another sample of the same person, matched by shared clones.

V and J are TRBV4-2 and TRBJ2-1, with 14 bases identical to TRBD2. Trimming removed 6 bases from V and 7 bases from J; junction bases left unmatched: 5. CDR1 and CDR2 from the germline V gene are LGHNA and YNFKEQ. The CDR3 runs 15 residues. As DNA, the CDR3 is TGTGCCAGCAGATTGACTAGCGGGGGGGAGAATGAGCAGTTCTTC. It specifies CASRLTSGGENEQFF.

The table lists this clonotype with a few counts. The V and J genes are TRBV7-9 and TRBJ1-3; maybe TRBD1 (6 bases). The CDR3 is made up of 13 amino acids. V was trimmed by 4 bases and J by 4 bases, leaving 8 bases between them. The V gene's germline CDR1 is SEHNR and CDR2 FQNEAQ (reference sequence). CDR3 sequence reads: CASSSDRGNTIYF. DNA for the CDR3: TGTGCCAGCAGCTCAGACAGGGGAAACACCATATATTTT.

This clonotype came up a few times. The chain is built from TRBV7-9 and TRBJ2-3; D uncertain. V was shortened by 3 bases and J by 2 bases, with 12 bases between the two germline ends. CDR1 and CDR2 from the germline V gene are SEHNR and FQNEAQ (reference sequence). CDR3 size: 15 residues. CDR3 residues: CASSFTESYTDTQYF. The CDR3 region has the DNA TGTGCCAGCAGCTTTACGGAATCTTACACAGATACGCAGTATTTT.

As for this clonotype: A junction boundary mismatches the germline segment, possibly from a read error. This sequence joins TRBV6-5 and TRBJ2-5; D is possibly TRBD1 or TRBD2 (5 bases each). The CDR3 contains 14 residues. Germline V gene data show CDR1 as MNHEY and CDR2 as SVGAGI. The DNA for the CDR3 is TGTGCCAGCAGTTACGGGGGAGTCCAAGAGACCCAGCACTTC. It is translated as CASSYGGVQETQHF.

This clonotype was counted only a few times. V is TRBV7-6 and J is TRBJ2-5; 12 nucleotides align to TRBD2. The V and J ends lost 1 base and 4 bases, in that order; junction bases with no gene match: 7. CDR3 size: 17 residues. Germline V gives CDR1 SGHVS, CDR2 FNYEAQ. Written as DNA, the CDR3 is TGTGCCAGCAGCTTAGGGACTAGCGGGAATACGGTAGAGACCCAGTACTTC. It specifies CASSLGTSGNTVETQYF.

This clonotype was counted ten times or more. This chain joins TRBV13 and TRBJ2-1; D possibly corresponds to TRBD1 (5 bases). The CDR3 runs to 16 residues. The germline CDR1 and CDR2 sequences are PRHDT and FYEKMQ (reference sequence). Trimming stripped 5 bases from V and 3 bases from J, with 17 bases between. CDR3 in DNA: TGTGCCAGCAGCGTGACCTGGACACCCATCTACAATGAGCAGTTCTTC. This gives the protein CASSVTWTPIYNEQFF. The whole variable domain, filled in from reference TRBV13 and TRBJ2-1, reads AAGVIQSPRHLIKEKRETATLKCYPIPRHDTVYWYQQGPGQDPQFLISFYEKMQSDKGSIPDRFSAQQFSDYHSELNMSSLELGDSALYFCASSVTWTPIYNEQFFGPGTRLTVL.

J is TRBJ2-1 and V is TRBV5-1, with D unclear. Trimming left V 0 bases short and J 10 bases short, with 5 bases between. Germline loops: CDR1 SGHRS, CDR2 YFSETQ. CDR3 length: 11 amino acids. The CDR3 DNA reads TGCGCCAGCAGCTTGGTGACCGAGCAGTTCTTC. Translated: CASSLVTEQFF. Full variable domain (rest looked up from reference TRBV5-1 and TRBJ2-1): KAGVTQTPRYLIKTRGQQVTLSCSPISGHRSVSWYQQTPGQGLQFLFEYFSETQRNKGNFPGRFSGRQFSNSRSEMNVSTLELGDSALYLCASSLVTEQFFGPGTRLTVL.

In this sample, this clonotype turned up many times. This chain uses TRBV5-5 with TRBJ2-3, with D maybe TRBD2 (6 bases). The CDR3 is 15 amino acids. From germline, CDR1 is SGHKS and CDR2 YYEKEE (reference sequence). The ends were cut back, 5 bases at V and 2 bases at J, with 15 bases in the middle. The DNA for the CDR3 is TGTGCCAGCAGATTGCTGGGAGGTCCCACAGATACGCAGTATTTT. Protein sequence: CASRLLGGPTDTQYF.

The V call is TRBV10-3, the J call TRBJ2-7; TRBD1 agrees at 7 bases. This CDR3 comprises 14 residues. CDR1 and CDR2 (germline): ENHRY, SYGVKD. J was trimmed by 1 base and V by 8 bases; bases with no gene match: 8. CDR3 sequence (DNA): TGTGCCATCGGATGGGGACAGACATCCTACGAGCAGTACTTC. Residues: CAIGWGQTSYEQYF.

The chain employs TRBV6-1 and TRBJ1-1; 9 bases fit TRBD1. CDR1 MNHNS and CDR2 SASEGT come from the germline V gene. The CDR3 runs 16 residues. V was pared by 7 bases and J by 5 bases, with 14 bases of the junction left unmatched. CDR3 in DNA: TGTGCCAGCATGAACGAATACAGGGGGCGAGTTACTGAAGCTTTCTTT. It yields the protein CASMNEYRGRVTEAFF.

The CDR3 sequence is CASSRGRGFGNTIYF. The CDR3 nucleotides are TGTGCCAGCAGTCGGGGCAGGGGCTTTGGAAACACCATATATTTT. The genes are TRBV3-1 and TRBJ1-3; TRBD1 might be the D (6 bases). The germline gives CDR1 LGHDT, CDR2 YNNKEL (reference sequence). V lost 6 bases and J lost 3, with 15 bases in between. The CDR3 length is 15 residues.

The chain carries TRBV20-1 and TRBJ2-5, with D tentatively TRBD1 or TRBD2 (6 bases each). Looked up from germline, CDR1 is DFQATT and CDR2 is SNEGSKA (reference sequence). This CDR3 contains 14 residues. V lost 2 bases and J lost 4, with 14 bases in between. Written as DNA, the CDR3 is TGCAGTGCTAGACTCCTGGGGGGCCGAGAGACCCAGTACTTC. Residues: CSARLLGGRETQYF.

V is TRBV3-1 and J is TRBJ1-5, with unresolved D. V lost 1 base, J lost 6 bases, and 10 bases lay in between. CDR1 and CDR2 (germline): LGHDT, YNNKEL (reference sequence). The CDR3 loop spans 14 amino acids. The CDR3 nucleotides are TGTGCCAGCAGCCAAGCAGGTATCGGTCAGCCCCAGCATTTT. Translation: CASSQAGIGQPQHF.

V is TRBV20-1 and J is TRBJ2-3, with a tentative D call TRBD2 (7 bases). CDR1 and CDR2 from the germline V gene are DFQATT and SNEGSKA (reference sequence). Trimming shortened V by 5 bases and J by 4 bases, and 16 bases separated the two germline ends. The CDR3 consists of 14 residues. CDR3 amino acids: CSASRGASSDTQYF. The CDR3 DNA is TGCAGTGCTTCCCGGGGGGCCAGCTCAGATACGCAGTATTTT.

This clonotype was found a few times. CDR3 residues: CSARDSTGVTQYF. Written as DNA, the CDR3 is TGCAGTGCTAGAGATAGTACGGGGGTTACGCAGTATTTT. This chain joins TRBV20-1 and TRBJ2-3; tentatively, D is TRBD2 (6 bases). Germline CDR1 is DFQATT and CDR2 is SNEGSKA (reference sequence). Deletions cut 0 bases from V and 8 bases from J, with 12 bases between. The CDR3 has 13 residues.

This rearrangement joins TRBV7-9 to TRBJ2-3; no definite D call. V was shortened by 5 bases and J by 8 bases, with 14 bases between the two germline ends. Germline V CDR1 and CDR2: SEHNR, FQNEAQ (reference sequence). This CDR3 comprises 13 residues. The CDR3: CASSLDPSGTQYF. CDR3 nucleotide sequence: TGTGCCAGCAGCCTTGACCCGTCGGGTACGCAGTATTTT.

The chain has TRBV10-3 and TRBJ2-3; the D gene is possibly TRBD2 (5 bases). The CDR3 is made up of 12 amino acids. Germline lookup yields CDR1 ENHRY and CDR2 SYGVKD. V shed 7 bases and J shed 4 bases, with 9 bases lying between them. DNA of the CDR3: TGTGCCATCAACGGAGGTCCAGATACGCAGTATTTT. Its translation: CAINGGPDTQYF.

V usage is TRBV20-1 and J usage is TRBJ2-7; possibly TRBD1 or TRBD2 for D (5 bases each). The CDR3 runs 15 residues. V shed 3 bases and J shed 2 bases, with 17 bases lying between them. CDR1 is DFQATT, CDR2 SNEGSKA, per germline (reference sequence). The CDR3 DNA reads as TGCAGTGCTAGCCCTGGGCAGGGAGTAACCTACGAGCAGTACTTC. This sequence encodes CSASPGQGVTYEQYF.

This clonotype was found a few times. The chain has TRBV20-1 and TRBJ2-7; tentatively, D is TRBD1 or TRBD2 (5 bases each). Germline CDR1 and CDR2: DFQATT and SNEGSKA (reference sequence). With 3 bases removed from V and 3 bases from J, the gap between germline ends came to 9 bases. The CDR3 is made up of 12 amino acids. As DNA, the CDR3 is TGCAGTGCTAGCGGGGCCATCTACGAGCAGTACTTC. Translating it yields CSASGAIYEQYF.